These T cell receptor beta chains were read from a single sample in a study of blood T cell repertoires in COVID-19. Sequencing was performed with immunoSEQ multiplex PCR; in TCRdb, only in-frame clones are kept and a portion is missing. The data hold 300,000 to 450,000 clones, with about 88% observed a single time. The sequenced sample consisted of PBMCs or T cells enriched from blood (not recorded which). Receptors originate from a woman aged 18-29 years who had recovered from COVID-19. CDR3s leave out the opening cysteine and the closing phenylalanine or tryptophan. D genes are given only for firm matches.

d_gene: NA; j_gene: TRBJ2-4; v_gene: TRBV4-1; CDR3aa: ASSQDQGAPLAKNIQY
d_gene: NA; j_gene: TRBJ1-2; v_gene: TRBV6-5; CDR3aa: ASSPGDYGYT
d_gene: NA; j_gene: TRBJ1-3; v_gene: TRBV7-8; CDR3aa: ASTLSGNTIY
d_gene: NA; j_gene: TRBJ2-3; v_gene: TRBV9; CDR3aa: ASSVARTGTDTQY
d_gene: NA; j_gene: TRBJ2-5; v_gene: TRBV2; CDR3aa: ASNFEVLTQY
d_gene: TRBD2; j_gene: TRBJ2-1; v_gene: TRBV19; CDR3aa: ASSIDRAGGRNEQF
d_gene: NA; j_gene: TRBJ2-1; v_gene: TRBV11-2; CDR3aa: ASSLGQTSDNEQF
d_gene: NA; j_gene: TRBJ1-3; v_gene: TRBV9; CDR3aa: ASSVSTGLAGNTIY
d_gene: NA; j_gene: TRBJ2-2; v_gene: TRBV15; CDR3aa: ATSRGSNTGELF
d_gene: NA; j_gene: TRBJ1-2; v_gene: TRBV2; CDR3aa: ASQQGFGYT
d_gene: NA; j_gene: TRBJ1-1; v_gene: TRBV2; CDR3aa: ASSQGPGTEAF
d_gene: NA; j_gene: TRBJ1-4; v_gene: TRBV7-9; CDR3aa: ASSFPTGRNEKLF
d_gene: TRBD2; j_gene: TRBJ2-3; v_gene: TRBV3-1/TRBV3-2; CDR3aa: ASSQDPSGGAANTQY
d_gene: NA; j_gene: TRBJ2-1; v_gene: TRBV9; CDR3aa: ASSVGATYNEQF
d_gene: NA; j_gene: TRBJ1-5; v_gene: TRBV6-5; CDR3aa: ASRVDIGGQPQH
d_gene: NA; j_gene: TRBJ1-2; v_gene: TRBV28; CDR3aa: ASCAANYGYT
d_gene: NA; j_gene: TRBJ1-2; v_gene: TRBV18; CDR3aa: ASSPGQPSDYGYT
d_gene: NA; j_gene: TRBJ2-1; v_gene: TRBV30; CDR3aa: AWATDGDYNEQF
d_gene: NA; j_gene: TRBJ1-1; v_gene: TRBV29-1; CDR3aa: SVVQGLNTEAF
d_gene: TRBD2; j_gene: TRBJ2-1; v_gene: TRBV7-8; CDR3aa: ASSPGGGLYNEQF